A single sample gave rise to the 28 T cell receptor beta chains below, sequenced in a study of T cell clones after liver transplantation. The assay was immunoSEQ multiplex PCR, and TCRdb's table has in-frame clones only and misses some. The table lists about 99,000 clones, 84% of them singletons, with approximately 3% in the top ten. Sequenced here: CD4+ T cells from blood, sampled about 50 months after liver transplant. Receptors originate from a human patient who received a liver transplant. Some of these T cells may belong to the graft donor.

V usage is TRBV10-1 and J usage is TRBJ2-1; tentatively, D is TRBD1 (6 bases). CDR3 size: 15 residues. The germline V gene has CDR1 WNHNN and CDR2 SYGVQD (reference sequence). Trimming removed 5 bases at V and 2 bases at J, with 13 bases between. For the CDR3, the DNA is TGCGCCAGCAGTCAAGACAGGAACCCCTACAATGAGCAGTTCTTC. Translated, it gives CASSQDRNPYNEQFF.

The rearrangement joins TRBV10-2 to TRBJ2-2; D perhaps matches TRBD2 (5 bases). The CDR3 runs to 13 residues. The V end lost 4 bases, the J end lost 5 bases, and 8 bases lay between the germline ends. Germline V gene lookup returns CDR1 WSHSY and CDR2 SAAADI. This CDR3 reads CASSVLDTGELFF. Written as DNA, the CDR3 is TGCGCCAGCAGTGTACTAGATACCGGGGAGCTGTTTTTT.

The V gene is TRBV27, the J gene TRBJ2-1; 9 positions agree with TRBD1. V gave up 7 bases and J gave up 6 bases; unmatched junction bases: 13. Germline assignment: CDR1 MNHEY and CDR2 SMNVEV (reference sequence). There are 16 residues in the CDR3. CDR3 nucleotide sequence: TGTGCCAGCACCGACTGGGGGGACAGGGCGAGCAATGAGCAGTTCTTC. Residues: CASTDWGDRASNEQFF.

This sequence joins TRBV27 and TRBJ2-2; weak D call: TRBD2 (6 bases). The CDR3 consists of 17 residues. From germline, CDR1 is MNHEY and CDR2 SMNVEV (reference sequence). Trimming left V 2 bases short and J 5 bases short, with 18 bases between. CDR3 in DNA: TGTGCCAGCAGTTTAGTTTTCGCTGCTAGCGCAACCGGGGAGCTGTTTTTT. Protein: CASSLVFAASATGELFF.

A few counts support this clone. The chain carries TRBV7-2 and TRBJ2-3, with TRBD2 matching 8 bases. Germline loops: CDR1 SGHTA, CDR2 FQGNSA. The CDR3 sequence is 15 residues long. V trimming: 1 base; J trimming: 7 bases; junction bases outside the gene matches: 7. CDR3 coding DNA: TGTGCCAGCAGCTTAGACGGACTAGCAGGGTATACGCAGTATTTT. Translation gives CASSLDGLAGYTQYF.

The V and J genes are TRBV7-5 and TRBJ2-2; TRBD2 is the table's D call, not checked against the DNA. TRBV7-5 is given as a pseudogene. This CDR3 region has 17 residues. Here the CDR3 DNA reads TGTGTCAGAAGCTTATATAGTAGCGGGGTGCCTATCGGGGAGCTGTTTTTT. Amino acid sequence: CVRSLYSSGVPIGELFF.

The gene calls are TRBV10-2 and TRBJ1-1; D is uncertain. The CDR3 loop spans 15 amino acids. The germline gives CDR1 WSHSY, CDR2 SAAADI. Trimming left V 6 bases short and J 7 bases short, with 21 bases between. This CDR3 is CASSPLTPENGEAFF. Written as DNA, the CDR3 is TGCGCCAGCAGCCCTTTGACCCCCGAAAACGGTGAAGCTTTCTTT.

This clone appeared once. V and J are TRBV19 and TRBJ2-6; 7 bases align to TRBD1. This CDR3 has 19 amino acids. V was clipped by 4 bases and J by 1 base; unmatched bases: 13. CDR1 and CDR2 from the germline V gene are LNHDA and SQIVND (reference sequence). This CDR3 reads CASSRFPGQQVSGANVLTF. The CDR3 DNA is TGTGCCAGTAGTAGATTCCCGGGACAGCAAGTATCTGGGGCCAACGTCCTGACTTTC.

The chain is built from TRBV4-2 and TRBJ2-5, with D hard to call. Germline lookup yields CDR1 LGHNA and CDR2 YNFKEQ. V lost 0 bases, J lost 4 bases, and 15 bases lay in between. The CDR3 covers 16 residues. For the CDR3, the DNA is TGTGCCAGCAGCCAAGACCCCGGGCTCAGAGGAGAGACCCAGTACTTC. Its protein product is CASSQDPGLRGETQYF.

The chain carries TRBV7-9 and TRBJ2-7, with D uncertain. The germline CDR1 and CDR2 sequences are SEHNR and FQNEAQ (reference sequence). This CDR3 is built from 12 residues. The germline V and J ends were trimmed by 4 bases and 5 bases, with 9 bases remaining between them. The chain's CDR3 is CASSSRAHEQYF. DNA of the CDR3: TGTGCCAGCAGCTCCCGGGCCCACGAGCAGTACTTC. Full variable domain (missing parts from reference TRBV7-9 and TRBJ2-7): DTGVSQNPRHKITKRGQNVTFRCDPISEHNRLYWYRQTLGQGPEFLTYFQNEAQLEKSRLLSDRFSAERPKGSFSTLEIQRTEQGDSAMYLCASSSRAHEQYFGPGTRLTVT.

The chain has TRBV5-1 and TRBJ1-6, with 7 bases fitting TRBD1. The CDR3 contains 17 residues. Germline V CDR1 and CDR2: SGHRS, YFSETQ. V dropped 3 bases and J dropped 0; count of bases not matched to a gene: 6. As DNA, the CDR3 is TGCGCCAGCAGCTCGGGACAGCTAAGCTCCTATAATTCACCCCTCCACTTT. This translates into CASSSGQLSSYNSPLHF.

The chain carries TRBV11-2 and TRBJ2-7; no reliable D call. Trimming removed 1 base from V and 3 bases from J, with 13 bases in between. The CDR3 is made up of 15 amino acids. From germline, CDR1 is SGHAT and CDR2 FQNNGV. DNA for the CDR3: TGTGCCAGCAGCTTAGTCGTAGGGCCTATCTACGAGCAGTACTTC. This gives the protein CASSLVVGPIYEQYF.

The chain links TRBV7-9 to TRBJ1-1, with D uncertain. Germline CDR1 reads SEHNR; CDR2 reads FQNEAQ (reference sequence). This CDR3 spans 14 amino acids. V lost 2 bases and J lost 5, with 12 bases in between. CDR3 bases: TGTGCCAGCAGCTTAAGAACGGAAAGGACTGAAGCTTTCTTT. It specifies CASSLRTERTEAFF. The whole variable domain, filled in from reference TRBV7-9 and TRBJ1-1, reads DTGVSQNPRHKITKRGQNVTFRCDPISEHNRLYWYRQTLGQGPEFLTYFQNEAQLEKSRLLSDRFSAERPKGSFSTLEIQRTEQGDSAMYLCASSLRTERTEAFFGQGTRLTVV.

V and J are TRBV19 and TRBJ2-1; a weak D match, TRBD1 (5 bases). Trimming removed 0 bases from V and 4 bases from J, with 10 bases in between. From germline, CDR1 is LNHDA and CDR2 SQIVND (reference sequence). This CDR3 is built from 15 residues. Written as DNA, the CDR3 is TGTGCCAGTAGTATAGATCAGGGAATATACAATGAGCAGTTCTTC. Translating gives CASSIDQGIYNEQFF.

This rearrangement joins TRBV6-5 to TRBJ1-5; D is possibly TRBD1 (6 bases). The V gene lost 10 bases and the J gene lost 2 bases, with 9 bases spanning the gap. CDR3 length equals 12 residues. CDR1 and CDR2 from the germline V gene are MNHEY and SVGAGI. For the CDR3, the DNA is TGTGCCACCAGACAGGGCAATCAGCCCCAGCATTTT. This translates into CATRQGNQPQHF.

The chain carries TRBV27 and TRBJ2-7; D might be TRBD2 (6 bases). The V gene lost 1 base and the J gene lost 6 bases, with 13 bases spanning the gap. This CDR3 is 14 amino acids long. Germline V gene data show CDR1 as MNHEY and CDR2 as SMNVEV (reference sequence). The CDR3 DNA is TGTGCCAGCAGTTTATACGGGGGAAAGTTCGAGCAGTACTTC. Translating it yields CASSLYGGKFEQYF.

The V gene is TRBV7-2, the J gene TRBJ2-5; the match to TRBD2 covers 7 bases. V lost 3 bases to trimming and J lost 3 bases; unmatched junction nucleotides: 4. Germline V gives CDR1 SGHTA, CDR2 FQGNSA. CDR3 size: 14 residues. The DNA for the CDR3 is TGTGCCAGCAGCTTGGGAGGGAGTAAAGAGACCCAGTACTTC. Translated: CASSLGGSKETQYF.

This chain links TRBV14 with TRBJ2-2; 7 nucleotides match TRBD1. Trimming took 4 bases from V and 5 from J; bases not matched to a gene: 7. Germline CDR1 SGHDN, CDR2 FVKESK. This CDR3 comprises 15 residues. CDR3 DNA: TGTGCCAGCAGCCTCCGGGACAGCCCAACCGGGGAGCTGTTTTTT. Amino acids: CASSLRDSPTGELFF.

The chain combines TRBV11-1 with TRBJ2-5; D is unresolved. Between the trimmed V and J ends, which lost 3 bases and 4 bases, there was a span of 3 bases. The length of the CDR3 is 11 residues. Germline CDR1 and CDR2: SGHAT and FQDESV (reference sequence). The CDR3 coding sequence is TGTGCCAGCAGCTTCGGAGAGACCCAGTACTTC. As protein: CASSFGETQYF.

CDR3 in amino acids: CASSWNHRVGTGTEAFF. CDR3 nucleotides: TGCGCCAGCAGCTGGAATCACAGGGTTGGGACGGGAACTGAAGCTTTCTTT. This sequence joins TRBV5-1 and TRBJ1-1, with D tentatively TRBD1 (6 bases). CDR1 SGHRS and CDR2 YFSETQ come from the germline V gene. V was trimmed by 3 bases and J by 5 bases, leaving 23 bases between them. The CDR3 loop spans 17 amino acids.

This sequence joins TRBV30 and TRBJ1-6; 9 bases fit TRBD1. With V trimmed by 4 bases and J by 7 bases, 2 bases remained unmatched. The CDR3 runs 13 residues. Germline V gene data show CDR1 as GTSNPN and CDR2 as SVGIG (reference sequence). CDR3 bases: TGTGCCTGGACCGGGACAGGGAATTCACCCCTCCACTTT. The encoded protein is CAWTGTGNSPLHF.

V usage is TRBV28 and J usage is TRBJ1-1; D is ambiguous. Germline V lookup: CDR1 MDHEN, CDR2 SYDVKM. There are 13 residues in the CDR3. V lost 5 bases and J lost 5, with 12 bases in between. The CDR3 DNA sequence: TGTGCCAGCAGTCCGGTCGCGAGAACTGAAGCTTTCTTT. Its translation is CASSPVARTEAFF.

This chain links TRBV4-1 with TRBJ2-2; the D gene is possibly TRBD1 (8 bases). Trimming removed 1 base from V and 4 bases from J, with 16 bases in between. The germline gives CDR1 MGHRA, CDR2 YSYEKL. The CDR3 is made up of 17 amino acids. CDR3 region: CASSQGGRQGITGELFF. Here the CDR3 DNA reads TGCGCCAGCAGCCAAGGCGGGAGACAGGGGATCACCGGGGAGCTGTTTTTT.

The rearrangement links TRBV18 to TRBJ1-4; D might be TRBD1 (6 bases). The CDR3 length is 14 residues. V lost 5 bases and J 5 bases, leaving 12 bases between the germline ends. Germline V gene sequence: CDR1 KGHSH, CDR2 LQKENI. DNA of the CDR3: TGTGCCAGCTCAATGAATAGGGGGAATGAAAAACTGTTTTTT. It translates to CASSMNRGNEKLFF.

The J gene is TRBJ2-7, the V gene TRBV27; 7 bases agree with TRBD2. CDR3 length equals 15 residues. V trimming: 2 bases; J trimming: 3 bases; junction bases outside the gene matches: 7. Germline CDR1 is MNHEY and CDR2 is SMNVEV (reference sequence). The CDR3, as DNA: TGTGCCAGCAGTTTACAGAGCGGGGCCTTCTACGAGCAGTACTTC. It translates to CASSLQSGAFYEQYF.

This chain connects TRBV6-4 to TRBJ2-5; 9 bases are a match to TRBD2. Trimming cost V 0 bases and J 5 bases; bases outside gene matches: 10. From germline, CDR1 is MRHNA and CDR2 SNTAGT. The CDR3 covers 17 residues. In DNA form, the CDR3 reads TGTGCCAGCAGTGACTCACTCCTGGCGGGAGGGCCTGAGACCCAGTACTTC. This gives the protein CASSDSLLAGGPETQYF.

The V gene is TRBV27, the J gene TRBJ2-3; 8 positions match TRBD1. The CDR3 loop spans 15 amino acids. V dropped 2 bases and J dropped 3; count of bases not matched to a gene: 4. Germline CDR1 MNHEY, CDR2 SMNVEV (reference sequence). This CDR3 is CASSLVRGRTDTQYF. The CDR3 nucleotides read TGTGCCAGCAGTTTAGTCAGGGGGCGAACAGATACGCAGTATTTT.

The chain combines TRBV7-2 with TRBJ2-7; 10 bases fit TRBD1. Germline CDR1 SGHTA, CDR2 FQGNSA. With V trimmed by 3 bases and J by 4 bases, 6 bases remained unmatched. The CDR3 is made up of 15 amino acids. CDR3 protein: CASSLGTGVTYEQYF. CDR3 bases: TGTGCCAGCAGCTTGGGGACAGGGGTCACTTACGAGCAGTACTTC.